The 21 T cell receptor beta chains in this list originate from one sample, sequenced in a study of radiotherapy plus CTLA-4 blockade in lung cancer. Clones were read by immunoSEQ multiplex PCR, and TCRdb kept only the in-frame ones, dropping some. Of more than 75,000 clones detected, about two thirds appear once; the ten largest clones hold more than 12%. This specimen consisted of peripheral blood, obtained from a patient treated with radiotherapy plus ipilimumab. The receptor source for this set is a human donor with non-small cell lung cancer that progressed on radiotherapy plus ipilimumab.

The table lists this clone with a count of one. J is TRBJ2-1 and V is TRBV4-1; 11 bases line up with TRBD2. The CDR3 consists of 14 residues. J was trimmed by 13 bases and V by 2 bases; bases with no gene match: 7. The germline gives CDR1 MGHRA, CDR2 YSYEKL. The CDR3 sequence is CASSQLAGGTIQFF. The CDR3 DNA sequence: TGCGCCAGCAGCCAACTAGCGGGGGGTACTATTCAGTTCTTC.

The V gene is TRBV2, the J gene TRBJ2-3; D unclear. The CDR3 totals 12 residues. V was pared by 3 bases and J by 4 bases, with 5 bases between. CDR1 is SNHLY, CDR2 FYNNEI, per germline. CDR3 amino acids: CASSDRPDTQYF. The CDR3, as DNA: TGTGCCAGCAGTGATCGGCCAGATACGCAGTATTTT.

The V gene is TRBV7-3, the J gene TRBJ2-7, with 8 bases fitting TRBD2. V dropped 5 bases and J dropped 3; count of bases not matched to a gene: 9. CDR1 and CDR2 (germline): SGHTA, FQGTGA. This CDR3 region has 15 residues. The CDR3 DNA reads as TGTGCCAGCAGCCCGTCTAGCGGGTTTGGCTACGAGCAGTACTTC. Residues: CASSPSSGFGYEQYF. Variable domain in full (rest from reference TRBV7-3 and TRBJ2-7): GAGVSQTPSNKVTEKGKYVELRCDPISGHTALYWYRQSLGQGPEFLIYFQGTGAADDSGLPNDRFFAVRPEGSVSTLKIQRTERGDSAVYLCASSPSSGFGYEQYFGPGTRLTVT.

This clone was counted between two and nine times. The V gene is TRBV6-5, the J gene TRBJ2-1; 9 bases fit TRBD2. The CDR3 spans 15 residues. The V segment lost 5 bases and the J segment 7 bases; nucleotides outside the gene matches: 9. Germline V gives CDR1 MNHEY, CDR2 SVGAGI. CDR3 loop: CASSQVAGVWNEQFF. The CDR3 DNA follows: TGTGCCAGCAGTCAAGTAGCGGGAGTGTGGAATGAGCAGTTCTTC.

The chain joins TRBV29-1 to TRBJ1-1; D ambiguous. This CDR3 is 12 amino acids long. In germline, CDR1 is SQVTM, CDR2 ANQGSEA. The V end was cut by 6 bases, the J end by 4 bases, with 12 bases between. The CDR3: CSVERMGTEAFF. Here the CDR3 DNA reads TGCAGCGTCGAACGGATGGGCACTGAAGCTTTCTTT.

In the case of this clone: Because the CDR3's place on the DNA is in doubt, the DNA is left out and the CDR3 is given as listed by TCRdb. The V and J genes are TRBV7-2 and TRBJ2-5. The CDR3 is 15 residues long, ends included. Germline lookup yields CDR1 SGHTA and CDR2 FQGNSA. The CDR3: CASSDSGQASQTQYF.

The chain is built from TRBV4-3 and TRBJ2-2; a weak D match, TRBD2 (7 bases). Per germline, CDR1 LGHNA and CDR2 YSLEER. The CDR3 loop spans 17 amino acids. Deletions cut 0 bases from V and 5 bases from J, with 16 bases between. The CDR3, as DNA: TGCGCCAGCAGCCAAGATTTGGCGGGGAGGGGGACCGGGGAGCTGTTTTTT. This sequence encodes CASSQDLAGRGTGELFF.

V is TRBV2 and J is TRBJ2-7, with D possibly matching TRBD2 (7 bases). Germline assignment: CDR1 SNHLY and CDR2 FYNNEI. V shed 8 bases and J shed 4 bases, with 15 bases lying between them. The CDR3 has 13 amino acids. CDR3: CASSEGEGYEQYF. CDR3 bases: TGTGCCAGCTCGGAGGGGGAGGGGTACGAGCAGTACTTC. Complete variable domain (other parts from reference TRBV2 and TRBJ2-7): EPEVTQTPSHQVTQMGQEVILRCVPISNHLYFYWYRQILGQKVEFLVSFYNNEISEKSEIFDDQFSVERPDGSNFTLKIRSTKLEDSAMYFCASSEGEGYEQYFGPGTRLTVT.

The V call is TRBV7-3, the J call TRBJ2-1; 7 bases fit TRBD2. The CDR3 is made up of 14 amino acids. In germline, CDR1 is SGHTA, CDR2 FQGTGA. V gave up 3 bases and J gave up 5 bases; unmatched junction bases: 4. The CDR3 protein is CASSLGGADNEQFF. The CDR3 DNA sequence: TGTGCCAGCAGCTTGGGAGGGGCCGACAATGAGCAGTTCTTC.

The chain employs TRBV11-3 and TRBJ2-1, with unresolved D. Deletions cut 0 bases from V and 9 bases from J, with 6 bases between. Germline assignment: CDR1 SGHNT and CDR2 YENEEA. The CDR3 covers 12 residues. CDR3 coding DNA: TGTGCCAGCAGCTTAGAGGATGGTGAGCAGTTCTTC. It yields the protein CASSLEDGEQFF.

This clone was observed once. The chain recombines TRBV28 with TRBJ1-1; D unclear. V lost 7 bases, J lost 2 bases, and 17 bases lay in between. The CDR3 has 15 residues. Germline CDR1 reads MDHEN; CDR2 reads SYDVKM. The chain's CDR3 is CASIVTPGANTEAFF. As DNA, the CDR3 is TGTGCCAGCATCGTAACTCCGGGAGCCAACACTGAAGCTTTCTTT.

The J gene is TRBJ1-5, the V gene TRBV28, with 7 nucleotides matching TRBD1. The trim removed 8 bases at V and 2 bases at J, leaving 15 bases unmatched. Germline V gene data show CDR1 as MDHEN and CDR2 as SYDVKM. This CDR3 is built from 17 residues. The CDR3 region has the DNA TGTGCCAGCTCCAAAACCCTAAGACAGGGAGGCAATCAGCCCCAGCATTTT. Translating gives CASSKTLRQGGNQPQHF.

This clone occurred a few times. CDR3 nucleotide sequence: TGTGCCAGCCTCTCTAGCGGGAGTTCCGGGGAGCTGTTTTTT. As protein: CASLSSGSSGELFF. This chain uses TRBV28 with TRBJ2-2; 10 nucleotides align to TRBD2. The V and J ends lost 8 bases and 6 bases, in that order; junction bases with no gene match: 6. CDR3 length: 14 residues. Germline CDR1 MDHEN, CDR2 SYDVKM.

This clone was detected many times. The chain carries TRBV28 and TRBJ1-3, with no clear D. The CDR3 sequence is 14 residues long. Looked up from germline, CDR1 is MDHEN and CDR2 is SYDVKM. V was pared by 2 bases and J by 0 bases, with 5 bases between. CDR3 protein: CASSLSFSGNTIYF. DNA for the CDR3: TGTGCCAGCAGTTTAAGCTTCTCTGGAAACACCATATATTTT. Variable domain in full (rest from reference TRBV28 and TRBJ1-3): DVKVTQSSRYLVKRTGEKVFLECVQDMDHENMFWYRQDPGLGLRLIYFSYDVKMKEKGDIPEGYSVSREKKERFSLILESASTNQTSMYLCASSLSFSGNTIYFGEGSWLTVV.

This clone has a single count. CDR3 DNA: TGTGCCAGTAGTCCCTTGGGGGACACTGAAGCTTTCTTT. It is translated as CASSPLGDTEAFF. The genes are TRBV19 and TRBJ1-1; D might be TRBD1 (5 bases). The germline gives CDR1 LNHDA, CDR2 SQIVND (reference sequence). With 5 bases removed from V and 3 bases from J, the gap between germline ends came to 10 bases. The CDR3 extends over 13 amino acids.

This chain joins TRBV7-9 and TRBJ1-2; 10 nucleotides align to TRBD1. CDR1 SEHNR and CDR2 FQNEAQ come from the germline V gene (reference sequence). There are 17 residues in the CDR3. J lost 1 base, V lost 5 bases, and 10 bases had no gene match. The CDR3 DNA reads TGTGCCAGCAGCGCCCGGGACAGGGGCTACCGTAACTATGGCTACACCTTC. Residues: CASSARDRGYRNYGYTF. The full variable domain, rest sourced from reference TRBV7-9 and TRBJ1-2, is DTGVSQNPRHKITKRGQNVTFRCDPISEHNRLYWYRQTLGQGPEFLTYFQNEAQLEKSRLLSDRFSAERPKGSFSTLEIQRTEQGDSAMYLCASSARDRGYRNYGYTFGSGTRLTVV.

This clone was detected only once. This chain joins TRBV5-4 and TRBJ1-4, with unresolved D. Trimming took 5 bases from V and 10 from J, leaving 15 bases between them. The CDR3 is 13 residues long. CDR1 and CDR2 (germline): SGHNT, YYREEE (reference sequence). CDR3 sequence reads: CASSSTRLGKLFF. CDR3 nucleotide sequence: TGTGCCAGCAGTTCAACCAGGTTAGGAAAACTGTTTTTT.

This rearrangement joins TRBV4-3 to TRBJ2-7; D is perhaps TRBD1 or TRBD2 (6 bases each). Germline CDR1 and CDR2: LGHNA and YSLEER. Trimming removed 0 bases at V and 8 bases at J, with 11 bases between. The length of the CDR3 is 13 residues. CDR3 sequence: CASSQDWGDKQYF. CDR3 nucleotide sequence: TGCGCCAGCAGCCAAGATTGGGGGGACAAGCAGTACTTC.

This clone was observed a few times. V and J are TRBV7-2 and TRBJ1-1; D is unresolved. With 4 bases removed from V and 5 bases from J, the gap between germline ends came to 14 bases. The CDR3 consists of 14 residues. In germline, CDR1 is SGHTA, CDR2 FQGNSA. The CDR3: CASSSPGLRTEAFF. The CDR3, as DNA: TGTGCCAGCAGCTCACCGGGTCTACGGACTGAAGCTTTCTTT.

V is TRBV19 and J is TRBJ1-5, with a weak D call TRBD1 (5 bases). Germline V gene lookup returns CDR1 LNHDA and CDR2 SQIVND (reference sequence). The germline V and J ends were trimmed by 3 bases and 6 bases, with 12 bases remaining between them. The CDR3 is 14 amino acids. This CDR3 reads CASSIVRVSQPQHF. The CDR3 nucleotides are TGTGCCAGTAGTATCGTCAGGGTTAGTCAGCCCCAGCATTTT. Based on the CDR3 plus reference TRBV19 and TRBJ1-5, the full variable domain is DGGITQSPKYLFRKEGQNVTLSCEQNLNHDAMYWYRQDPGQGLRLIYYSQIVNDFQKGDIAEGYSVSREKKESFPLTVTSAQKNPTAFYLCASSIVRVSQPQHFGDGTRLSIL.

The chain combines TRBV5-8 with TRBJ2-7; D is undetermined. Looked up from germline, CDR1 is SGHTS and CDR2 is YDEGEE. The CDR3 extends over 14 amino acids. The V gene lost 1 base and the J gene lost 6 bases, with 14 bases spanning the gap. The DNA of the CDR3 is TGTGCCAGCAGCTTGCCGACGGGCACTCGCGAGCAGTACTTC. As protein: CASSLPTGTREQYF.